Sequencing of this TCR beta chain was carried out in a study of T cell responses to AZD1222 COVID-19 vaccine. Study findings and constraints: Only 5 or 6 individuals given AZD1222 were seropositive at baseline.

CDR3 size: 15 residues. J was trimmed by 0 bases and V by 4 bases; bases with no gene match: 2. CDR1 and CDR2 from the germline V gene are ENHRY and SYGVKD. With respect to this clone: The antigen remains undetermined.

Here immunoSEQ multiplex PCR was the method, and the copy in TCRdb shows in-frame clones only, minus some. The sample shows around 160,000 clones, roughly 94% of them seen only once. The source material was peripheral blood, sampled 28 days after the second AZD1222 dose. The chain has TRBV10-3 and TRBJ1-3, with 8 nucleotides matching TRBD1. This receptor was taken from an adult who received the AZD1222 COVID-19 vaccine. The CDR3 protein is CAISAQGVSGNTIYF. As DNA, the CDR3 is TGTGCCATCAGTGCACAGGGGGTCTCTGGAAACACCATATATTTT.